These T cell receptor beta chains were read from a single sample in a study of T cells in Graves' hyperthyroidism and ophthalmopathy. TCRdb reanalysed the multiplex PCR reads using MiXCR and keeps one entry per CDR3 protein. The sample yields 380,000 or so distinct CDR3 sequences, about 15% seen once. The specimen sequenced was blood. Receptors were obtained from a woman aged 25 to 39 with Graves' hyperthyroidism. CDR3s include the opening cysteine and the closing phenylalanine or tryptophan. A D gene is named only where the DNA matches it firmly. Some rows mark clone size as missing; the rest say once, few, many or name a class of expanded clone.

d_call,v_call,j_call,clone_size,cdr3_nt,cdr3_aa
TRBD2,TRBV27,TRBJ2-2,many,TGTGCCAGCAGTTTTTTGGCGATCCGGCGGGAGGGTACCGGGGAGCTGTTTTTT,CASSFLAIRREGTGELFF
TRBD2,TRBV28,TRBJ2-7,few,TGTGCCAGCAGTTTATGGACTAGCGGGAGGGGCGAGCAGTACTTC,CASSLWTSGRGEQYF
NA,TRBV12-3/TRBV12-4,TRBJ2-7,many,TGTGCCAGCAGTAAGAAGAGGGGTCTAGCCGCAATTCCCCACGAGCAGTACTTC,CASSKKRGLAAIPHEQYF
TRBD2,TRBV5-4,TRBJ2-7,many,TGTGCCAGCAGCTCCGGGGGGGCTAGCGGGTCTATTGAGCAGTACTTC,CASSSGGASGSIEQYF
NA,TRBV2,TRBJ1-1,many,TGTGCCAACCCATCCACAGGGACGAACACTGAAGCTTTCTTT,CANPSTGTNTEAFF
NA,TRBV15,TRBJ2-6,few,TGTGCCACCAGCAGAGATAATTTTCGGACCACTGGGGCCAACGTCCTGACTTTC,CATSRDNFRTTGANVLTF
NA,TRBV11-2,TRBJ2-7,few,TGTGCCAGCAGCTTAGATATGGCGGGAATCTACGAGCAGTACTTC,CASSLDMAGIYEQYF
TRBD2,TRBV12-3/TRBV12-4,TRBJ2-3,few,TGTGCCAGCAGTTGGCTTAGCGGGGACCCAGATACGCAGTATTTT,CASSWLSGDPDTQYF
TRBD1,TRBV7-9,TRBJ2-3,many,TGTGCCAGCAGCCATGACCGGGACAGGAGGAGAGATACGCAGTATTTT,CASSHDRDRRRDTQYF
NA,TRBV27,TRBJ1-5,NA,TGTGCCAGCAGTTTAACCGGGAGCGATCAGCCCCAGCATTTT,CASSLTGSDQPQHF
TRBD2,TRBV4-3,TRBJ2-2,few,TGCGCCAGCAGCCAAGTGGCGAGCGCGGGAGTTATCACCGGGGAGCTGTTTTTT,CASSQVASAGVITGELFF
TRBD2,TRBV20-1,TRBJ2-1,NA,TGCAGTGCTAGAGACGGACCGGGACTAGCGGAAAATGAGCAGTTCTTC,CSARDGPGLAENEQFF
NA,TRBV20-1,TRBJ2-3,NA,TGCAGTGCTACAAATACAGCGGAAGATACGCAGTATTTT,CSATNTAEDTQYF
NA,TRBV27,TRBJ2-3,many,TGTGCCAGCACCTCGCTACCGGTCTCGGCCACAGATACGCAGTATTTT,CASTSLPVSATDTQYF
TRBD2,TRBV4-1,TRBJ2-1,few,TGCGCCAGCAGCCAAGTCCGGGCGGGAGTACCCTACAATGAGCAGTTCTTC,CASSQVRAGVPYNEQFF
NA,TRBV19,TRBJ1-1,many,TGTGCCAGTAGTATACAGGGAGTGAACACTGAAGCTTTCTTT,CASSIQGVNTEAFF
NA,TRBV30,TRBJ1-1,many,TGTGCCTGGAGCTCGATAATGGAAACTGAAGCTTTCTTT,CAWSSIMETEAFF
NA,TRBV7-9,TRBJ1-3,NA,TGTGCCAGCAGCTTAGATATTCAGGGGTATGGAAACACCATATATTTT,CASSLDIQGYGNTIYF
TRBD1,TRBV12-3/TRBV12-4,TRBJ1-1,few,TGTGCCAGCAGTTTAATAAGAGGGGGCACCGATTTCTTT,CASSLIRGGTDFF
NA,TRBV6-5,TRBJ2-1,many,TGTGCCAGCAGTTACGTGGGGCGTGAGCAGTTCTTC,CASSYVGREQFF
NA,TRBV2,TRBJ2-5,many,TGTGCCAGCAGCGGTGAGACGGAGACCCAGTACTTC,CASSGETETQYF
TRBD1,TRBV4-3,TRBJ1-1,few,TGCGCCAGCAGCCAAGGACAGGGAGGAAGCACTGAAGCTTTCTTT,CASSQGQGGSTEAFF
NA,TRBV5-4,TRBJ2-1,NA,TGTGCCAGCAGCTCCCAGAATAAGCAGTTCTTC,CASSSQNKQFF
NA,TRBV19,TRBJ1-5,many,TGTGCCAGTAGTAAGACCAGGGGAGTGAGCAATCAGCCCCAGCATTTT,CASSKTRGVSNQPQHF
NA,TRBV20-1,TRBJ2-1,many,TGCAGTGCCACCGACAGAGTAACCTACAATGAGCAGTTCTTC,CSATDRVTYNEQFF
NA,TRBV7-2,TRBJ1-5,many,TGTGCCAGCAGCTTAGAGGGGTTATCCCAGCCCCAGCATTTT,CASSLEGLSQPQHF
NA,TRBV28,TRBJ1-4,many,TGTGCCAGCAGTTTTCAGGGTCGTGGTATACTGTTTTTT,CASSFQGRGILFF
NA,TRBV10-3,TRBJ1-2,many,TGTGCCACCTCCGACAGTACATCCTATGGCTACACCTTC,CATSDSTSYGYTF
NA,TRBV2,TRBJ2-7,few,TGTGCCAGCAAGGCAGATACCCGCTACGAGCAGTACTTC,CASKADTRYEQYF
TRBD2,TRBV20-1,TRBJ2-2,few,TGCAGTGCTAGACGGCGGGAGACCGGGGAGCTGTTTTTT,CSARRRETGELFF
NA,TRBV28,TRBJ2-4,few,TGTGCCAGCAGTCGGAGGGGGATGGGGGCCAAAAACATTCAGTACTTC,CASSRRGMGAKNIQYF
NA,TRBV28,TRBJ2-5,NA,TGTGCCGGCAGCCTGGTGGCAGGGAAACGAGAGACCCAGTACTTC,CAGSLVAGKRETQYF
TRBD1,TRBV5-1,TRBJ2-3,few,TGCGCCAGCAGCCCCGGGACAGGGCGGGCAGATACGCAGTATTTT,CASSPGTGRADTQYF
TRBD2,TRBV27,TRBJ2-1,many,TGTGCCAGCAGCCGCACCTCCGGGACTAGCGGTGGGGGGCCACACAATGAGCAGTTCTTC,CASSRTSGTSGGGPHNEQFF
NA,TRBV20-1,TRBJ1-1,NA,TGCAGTGCTAGAGCTCCTACTGAAGCTTTCTTT,CSARAPTEAFF
TRBD2,TRBV19,TRBJ2-3,many,TGTGCCAGTAGTATCGGACTAGCGGGAGGAGATACGCAGTATTTT,CASSIGLAGGDTQYF